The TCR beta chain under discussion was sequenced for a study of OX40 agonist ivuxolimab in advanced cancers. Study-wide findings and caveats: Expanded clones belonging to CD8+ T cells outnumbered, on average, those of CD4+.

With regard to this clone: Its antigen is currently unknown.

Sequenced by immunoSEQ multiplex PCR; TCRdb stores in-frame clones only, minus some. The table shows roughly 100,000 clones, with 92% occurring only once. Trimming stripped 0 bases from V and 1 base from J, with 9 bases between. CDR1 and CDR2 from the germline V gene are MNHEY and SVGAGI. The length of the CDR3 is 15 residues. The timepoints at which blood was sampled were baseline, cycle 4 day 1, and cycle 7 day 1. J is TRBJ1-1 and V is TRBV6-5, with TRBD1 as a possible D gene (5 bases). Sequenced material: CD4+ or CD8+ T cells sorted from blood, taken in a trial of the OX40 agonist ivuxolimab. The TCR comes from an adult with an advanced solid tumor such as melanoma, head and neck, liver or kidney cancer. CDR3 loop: CASSYSRGGNTEAFF. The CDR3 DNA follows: TGTGCCAGCAGTTACTCGAGGGGAGGGAACACTGAAGCTTTCTTT.